Included here is one TCR beta chain sequence, with context. The target antigen is unknown. The naive CD8 population came from CD45RO-negative cells selected for CCR7, without terminally differentiated effector memory CD45RA+ cells. All donors were Caucasian adults living in Nashville, Tennessee. This specimen belongs to a study of shared clonotypes between healthy human individuals. Study-wide findings and caveats: Generation probabilities were higher for clonotypes shared across all four sorted-subset donors than for unshared ones.

The data were produced by immunoSEQ multiplex PCR, yet TCRdb's version contains in-frame clones alone and is incomplete. The sample lists hundreds of thousands of clones, around 95% occurring once. Input material: naive CD8+ T cells sorted from blood. This receptor was identified in a woman aged 25-40 years in good health.

CDR3 loop: CASRNLVGSYEQYF. DNA of the CDR3: TGCGCCAGCAGAAATCTAGTAGGCTCCTACGAGCAGTACTTC. The chain joins TRBV5-1 to TRBJ2-7; D is unclear. The CDR3 is 14 amino acids. Trimming removed 5 bases at V and 0 bases at J, with 12 bases between. CDR1 is SGHRS, CDR2 YFSETQ, per germline.